This T cell receptor beta chain was captured by sequencing in a study of blood T cell repertoires in COVID-19. The assay was immunoSEQ multiplex PCR, and TCRdb's table has in-frame clones only and misses some. The sample has roughly 71,000 clones, around 85% seen once. The CDR3 totals 20 residues. Losses at the gene ends were 4 bases for V and 0 bases for J; bases not matched to a gene: 17. In germline, CDR1 is SGHNT, CDR2 YYREEE (reference sequence). This chain connects TRBV5-4 to TRBJ2-7; 12 bases are a match to TRBD2. Sequences were obtained from peripheral blood. This TCR was recovered from a man aged 45 to 65 with acute or convalescent COVID-19. This CDR3 is CASSPAHVTSGGSGSYEQYF. Here the CDR3 DNA reads TGTGCCAGCAGCCCGGCGCACGTAACTAGCGGGGGGTCGGGCTCCTACGAGCAGTACTTC.